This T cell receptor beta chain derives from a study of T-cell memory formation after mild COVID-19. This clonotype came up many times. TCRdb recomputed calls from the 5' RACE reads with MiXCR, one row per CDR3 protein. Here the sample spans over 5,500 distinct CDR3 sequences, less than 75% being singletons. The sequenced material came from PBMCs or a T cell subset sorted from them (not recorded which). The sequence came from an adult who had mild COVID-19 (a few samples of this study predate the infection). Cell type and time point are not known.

The CDR3 sequence: CASSKRQGGQPQHF. The CDR3 region has the DNA TGTGCCAGCAGCAAACGACAGGGTGGTCAGCCCCAGCATTTT. The chain joins TRBV2 to TRBJ1-5; 7 bases are shared with TRBD1. V trimming: 6 bases; J trimming: 6 bases; junction bases outside the gene matches: 8. This CDR3 is 14 amino acids long. CDR1 and CDR2 (germline): SNHLY, FYNNEI.